This T cell receptor beta chain was documented in a study of OX40 agonist ivuxolimab in advanced cancers. Study-level information: The patients got ivuxolimab, which is an agonistic anti-OX40 (CD134) antibody. Administration of intravenous ivuxolimab to patients occurred every 2 weeks at 0.01 to 10 mg/kg. Whole-study results and caveats: Not determined was the antigen specificity of the expanded peripheral T cells.

Baseline, cycle 4 day 1, and cycle 7 day 1 were the blood sampling points. Some clones are missing from TCRdb's copy, which holds only in-frame ones; the method was immunoSEQ multiplex PCR. The table records 94,000 or so clones, about four fifths of them present only once. As regards this clone: Its antigen is as yet unknown.

Germline-derived CDR1 and CDR2 are WSHSY and SAAADI. V was pared by 7 bases and J by 2 bases, with 11 bases between. The CDR3 length is 13 residues. The V call is TRBV10-2, the J call TRBJ1-2, with D possibly being TRBD1 (5 bases). This sample comprised CD4+ or CD8+ T cells sorted from blood, obtained in a trial of the OX40 agonist ivuxolimab. This TCR derives from an adult with an advanced solid tumor such as melanoma, head and neck, liver or kidney cancer. The CDR3 nucleotides are TGCGCCAGCAACCGGGACGGAAACTATGGCTACACCTTC. Translation gives CASNRDGNYGYTF.